This TCR beta chain was sequenced during a study of blood T cell repertoires in COVID-19. Overall study context: The samples span acute and convalescent COVID-19 from the United States, Italy and Spain. Sample material is recorded as cDNA or gDNA derived from T cells, B-cell-depleted T cells, or PBMCs.

The authors' processing: Estimates of nucleated cell counts were drawn from the amplification of reference gene primers. The method was immunoSEQ multiplex PCR; TCRdb's version includes in-frame clones alone and lacks a portion of them. The V and J calls and clone size are taken from that table; D and trimming were inferred from the DNA. The profile shows roughly 290,000 clones, more than 85% of them singletons. Germline CDR1 and CDR2: SNHLY and FYNNEI. The V and J ends lost 7 bases and 3 bases, in that order; junction bases with no gene match: 11. The CDR3 runs to 17 residues. The sequence came from a man younger than 45 with acute or convalescent COVID-19. Sequencing was carried out using peripheral blood. V gene TRBV2 combines with J gene TRBJ2-6; TRBD2 aligns across 8 bases. CDR3 in DNA: TGTGCCAGCACCAGCCAGCGGAGCGGGGGTGGGGCCAACGTCCTGACTTTC. Translation: CASTSQRSGGGANVLTF.